The rows below give T cell receptor beta chains drawn from one sample of a study of blood T cell repertoires in COVID-19. Assay: immunoSEQ multiplex PCR; the TCRdb copy retains only in-frame clones and omits some. This table holds under 95,000 clones, roughly 90% found once. The sample consisted of peripheral blood. The receptors shown here come from a man in his fifties or sixties with COVID-19, enrolled during active disease. Each CDR3 is given with its conserved first and last residue. D genes are given only for firm matches. Clone size is stated in some rows and not others, as once, few, many or a class when expanded.

clone size: once
D gene: .
V gene: TRBV9
J gene: TRBJ2-1
CDR3 DNA: TGTGCCAGCAGCGCGGACTACCCAGGGTATGAGCAGTTCTTC
CDR3 protein: CASSADYPGYEQFF

clone size: .
D gene: .
V gene: TRBV2
J gene: TRBJ2-7
CDR3 DNA: TGTGCCAGCAGTGCCACCCCCGGGGCCTACGAGCAGTACTTC
CDR3 protein: CASSATPGAYEQYF

clone size: .
D gene: TRBD2
V gene: TRBV5-1
J gene: TRBJ2-1
CDR3 DNA: TGCGCCAGCAGCCCCCTATCGCGGAGGGAGGGCCGCGACAATGAGCAGTTCTTC
CDR3 protein: CASSPLSRREGRDNEQFF

clone size: .
D gene: TRBD2
V gene: TRBV11-2
J gene: TRBJ2-5
CDR3 DNA: TGTGCCAGCAGCCGGACTAGCGGCCAAGAGACCCAGTACTTC
CDR3 protein: CASSRTSGQETQYF

clone size: .
D gene: .
V gene: TRBV15
J gene: TRBJ1-2
CDR3 DNA: TGTGCCACCAGCAGACAGGGCTTTACGGGCTACACCTTC
CDR3 protein: CATSRQGFTGYTF

clone size: .
D gene: TRBD1
V gene: TRBV5-1
J gene: TRBJ1-4
CDR3 DNA: TGCGCCAGCACCCGGACAGGGGAGAATGAAAAACTGTTTTTT
CDR3 protein: CASTRTGENEKLFF

clone size: .
D gene: .
V gene: TRBV7-9
J gene: TRBJ2-7
CDR3 DNA: TGTGCCAGCAGCTTACAGGGGGGCGCCTACGAGCAGTACTTC
CDR3 protein: CASSLQGGAYEQYF

clone size: .
D gene: .
V gene: TRBV28
J gene: TRBJ2-2
CDR3 DNA: TGTGCCTGCAGTCTGCACGGAGTGCACACCGGGGAGCTGTTTTTT
CDR3 protein: CACSLHGVHTGELFF

clone size: .
D gene: TRBD2
V gene: TRBV27
J gene: TRBJ2-1
CDR3 DNA: TGTGCCAGCAGGGGGGGACTAGCGGGAGGTGGGCAGTTCTTC
CDR3 protein: CASRGGLAGGGQFF

clone size: once
D gene: .
V gene: TRBV18
J gene: TRBJ2-3
CDR3 DNA: TGTGCCAGCTCACCACCGAAAGGGAGTCGCACAGATACGCAGTATTTT
CDR3 protein: CASSPPKGSRTDTQYF

clone size: .
D gene: .
V gene: TRBV24-1
J gene: TRBJ2-1
CDR3 DNA: TGTGCCACCAGTGATCCACACCGAGGTTCGCGGGGTGAGCAGTTCTTC
CDR3 protein: CATSDPHRGSRGEQFF

clone size: .
D gene: .
V gene: TRBV25-1
J gene: TRBJ2-6
CDR3 DNA: TGTGCCAGCAGTGAACACTCTGGGGCCAACGTCCTGACTTTC
CDR3 protein: CASSEHSGANVLTF

clone size: .
D gene: TRBD2
V gene: TRBV30
J gene: TRBJ2-1
CDR3 DNA: TGTGCCTGGAGGACTAGCGGGAGTGATGAGCAGTTCTTC
CDR3 protein: CAWRTSGSDEQFF

clone size: .
D gene: TRBD2
V gene: TRBV7-9
J gene: TRBJ2-2
CDR3 DNA: TGTGCCAGCAGCTTAGTTCTAGCGGGAAACACCGGGGAGCTGTTTTTT
CDR3 protein: CASSLVLAGNTGELFF

clone size: .
D gene: .
V gene: TRBV12-3/TRBV12-4
J gene: TRBJ2-5
CDR3 DNA: TGTGCCAGCAGTTTAGGGGAGGAGACCCAGTACTTC
CDR3 protein: CASSLGEETQYF

clone size: .
D gene: TRBD1
V gene: TRBV6-2/TRBV6-3
J gene: TRBJ1-5
CDR3 DNA: TGTGCCAGCAGTTACTCGATTTTAGGGGGCGGTGGCAATCAGCCCCAGCATTTT
CDR3 protein: CASSYSILGGGGNQPQHF

clone size: .
D gene: .
V gene: TRBV5-1
J gene: TRBJ2-1
CDR3 DNA: TGCGCCAGCAGCACCCGGACAACCAATAGATACGATGAGCAGTTCTTC
CDR3 protein: CASSTRTTNRYDEQFF

clone size: .
D gene: .
V gene: TRBV12-3/TRBV12-4
J gene: TRBJ2-7
CDR3 DNA: TGTGCCAGCAGTTTGAGAGACTCCTACGAGCAGTACTTC
CDR3 protein: CASSLRDSYEQYF

clone size: .
D gene: TRBD2
V gene: TRBV3-1/TRBV3-2
J gene: TRBJ2-5
CDR3 DNA: TGTGCCAGCAGCCAGAGCGGGAGGGGCGAGACCCAGTACTTC
CDR3 protein: CASSQSGRGETQYF

clone size: .
D gene: TRBD1
V gene: TRBV6-5
J gene: TRBJ1-2
CDR3 DNA: TGTGCCAGCAGTTACGAGGGACAGGGGGAAAGTGGCTACACCTTC
CDR3 protein: CASSYEGQGESGYTF

clone size: .
D gene: TRBD1
V gene: TRBV4-1
J gene: TRBJ2-5
CDR3 DNA: TGCGCCAGCAGCCAAGAGTCAGGGGGCCGAGAGACCCAGTACTTC
CDR3 protein: CASSQESGGRETQYF

clone size: .
D gene: .
V gene: TRBV19
J gene: TRBJ2-1
CDR3 DNA: TGTGCCAGTAGTATCCGACGGGGAGGCCACAATGAGCAGTTCTTC
CDR3 protein: CASSIRRGGHNEQFF

clone size: .
D gene: TRBD2
V gene: TRBV28
J gene: TRBJ2-2
CDR3 DNA: TGTGCCAGCAGTCCACGACTAGCGGGAACGAACACCGGGGAGCTGTTTTTT
CDR3 protein: CASSPRLAGTNTGELFF

clone size: once
D gene: .
V gene: TRBV28
J gene: TRBJ2-1
CDR3 DNA: TGTGCCAGCAAGGGGGGCGGGAGCCACAATGAGCAGTTCTTC
CDR3 protein: CASKGGGSHNEQFF

clone size: .
D gene: TRBD1
V gene: TRBV5-6
J gene: TRBJ2-7
CDR3 DNA: TGTGCCAGCAGTTCCGGACAGGGCCCATTTTACGAGCAGTACTTC
CDR3 protein: CASSSGQGPFYEQYF

clone size: .
D gene: TRBD2
V gene: TRBV5-6
J gene: TRBJ2-3
CDR3 DNA: TGTGCCAGCAGCCTCCGGGGGGTTAGCTCTAGAACAGATACGCAGTATTTT
CDR3 protein: CASSLRGVSSRTDTQYF

clone size: once
D gene: .
V gene: TRBV30
J gene: TRBJ2-3
CDR3 DNA: TGTGCCTGGAGTGTATCGGGGGGCGCAGATACGCAGTATTTT
CDR3 protein: CAWSVSGGADTQYF

clone size: .
D gene: TRBD2
V gene: TRBV7-8
J gene: TRBJ2-2
CDR3 DNA: TGTGCCAGCAGCCTGGGGGGGGACACCGGGGAGCTGTTTTTT
CDR3 protein: CASSLGGDTGELFF

clone size: .
D gene: .
V gene: TRBV5-4
J gene: TRBJ2-5
CDR3 DNA: TGTGCCAGCAGCCCTAGGGGGAACTCGGAGACCCAGTACTTC
CDR3 protein: CASSPRGNSETQYF

clone size: once
D gene: .
V gene: TRBV11-2
J gene: TRBJ1-4
CDR3 DNA: TGTGCCAGCAGCCCGACTGACAACCGAGGGGGTGAAAAACTGTTTTTT
CDR3 protein: CASSPTDNRGGEKLFF

clone size: .
D gene: TRBD1
V gene: TRBV6-6
J gene: TRBJ2-3
CDR3 DNA: TGTGCCAGCAGTTACCCTGGACAGGGGGAAGATACGCAGTATTTT
CDR3 protein: CASSYPGQGEDTQYF

clone size: .
D gene: .
V gene: TRBV30
J gene: TRBJ1-3
CDR3 DNA: TGTGCCTGGAGTCCTCGAGGGGGCTCTGGAAACACCATATATTTT
CDR3 protein: CAWSPRGGSGNTIYF

clone size: .
D gene: .
V gene: TRBV18
J gene: TRBJ2-1
CDR3 DNA: TGTGCCAGCTCACCCCTCGTCTCCTACAATGAGCAGTTCTTC
CDR3 protein: CASSPLVSYNEQFF

clone size: .
D gene: .
V gene: TRBV27
J gene: TRBJ1-2
CDR3 DNA: TGTGCCAGCAGTAACTTCGGGGACTATGGCTACACCTTC
CDR3 protein: CASSNFGDYGYTF

clone size: once
D gene: .
V gene: TRBV6-6
J gene: TRBJ2-3
CDR3 DNA: TGTGCCAGCGCTACCGGGACTTCTAGCACAGATACGCAGTATTTT
CDR3 protein: CASATGTSSTDTQYF

clone size: .
D gene: .
V gene: TRBV12-3/TRBV12-4
J gene: TRBJ1-1
CDR3 DNA: TGTGCCAGCAGTTTAAACGGGATAACTGAAGCTTTCTTT
CDR3 protein: CASSLNGITEAFF

clone size: .
D gene: TRBD2
V gene: TRBV9
J gene: TRBJ2-3
CDR3 DNA: TGTGCCAGCAGCATGGGACTAGCGTCTACAGATACGCAGTATTTT
CDR3 protein: CASSMGLASTDTQYF

clone size: .
D gene: TRBD1
V gene: TRBV6-5
J gene: TRBJ2-5
CDR3 DNA: TGTGCCAGCACTCGAGCCGGGACAGAAAAAGAGACCCAGTACTTC
CDR3 protein: CASTRAGTEKETQYF

clone size: .
D gene: .
V gene: TRBV24-1
J gene: TRBJ1-5
CDR3 DNA: TGTGCCACCAGTGACAGACAGTCACCCAGGCAGCCCCAGCATTTT
CDR3 protein: CATSDRQSPRQPQHF

clone size: .
D gene: .
V gene: TRBV6-5
J gene: TRBJ1-3
CDR3 DNA: TGTGCCAGCAGTTACTCTGCAGGCTCTGGAAACACCATATATTTT
CDR3 protein: CASSYSAGSGNTIYF

clone size: .
D gene: TRBD2
V gene: TRBV9
J gene: TRBJ2-3
CDR3 DNA: TGTGCCAGCAGCCGAGACGGGGGGACAGATACGCAGTATTTT
CDR3 protein: CASSRDGGTDTQYF

clone size: .
D gene: TRBD2
V gene: TRBV13
J gene: TRBJ2-3
CDR3 DNA: TGTGCCAGCAGTCTTCGGACTAGCGGGATGGGAGATACGCAGTATTTT
CDR3 protein: CASSLRTSGMGDTQYF

clone size: .
D gene: .
V gene: TRBV5-1
J gene: TRBJ2-1
CDR3 DNA: TGCGCCAGCAGCTTGGGTACTAGTAGGGATGAGCAGTTCTTC
CDR3 protein: CASSLGTSRDEQFF

clone size: .
D gene: .
V gene: TRBV10-1
J gene: TRBJ2-2
CDR3 DNA: TGCGCCAGCCGGCAGGGCGGCACCGGGGAGCTGTTTTTT
CDR3 protein: CASRQGGTGELFF

clone size: .
D gene: .
V gene: TRBV2
J gene: TRBJ2-6
CDR3 DNA: TGTGCCAGCAGTTCCGAACCCAATACATTCTCTGGGGCCAACGTCCTGACTTTC
CDR3 protein: CASSSEPNTFSGANVLTF

clone size: .
D gene: .
V gene: TRBV5-5
J gene: TRBJ1-3
CDR3 DNA: TGTGCCAGCAGCCCCGGACAAGGAGGGGGAAACACCATATATTTT
CDR3 protein: CASSPGQGGGNTIYF

clone size: .
D gene: TRBD1
V gene: TRBV4-3
J gene: TRBJ2-2
CDR3 DNA: TGCGCCAGCAGCCAAGATCATATAGGGTCAAGGACAGGGGGCACCGGGGAGCTGTTTTTT
CDR3 protein: CASSQDHIGSRTGGTGELFF

clone size: .
D gene: .
V gene: TRBV11-2
J gene: TRBJ2-3
CDR3 DNA: TGTGCCAGCAGCTTCTCTAGCACAGATACGCAGTATTTT
CDR3 protein: CASSFSSTDTQYF

clone size: .
D gene: TRBD2
V gene: TRBV2
J gene: TRBJ2-3
CDR3 DNA: TGTGCCAGCAGTAGCGGGAGGGCGGATACGCAGTATTTT
CDR3 protein: CASSSGRADTQYF

clone size: .
D gene: .
V gene: TRBV6-5
J gene: TRBJ1-2
CDR3 DNA: TGTGCCAGCAGTTACTCTGGGGGAGGAGGCTATGGCTACACCTTC
CDR3 protein: CASSYSGGGGYGYTF

clone size: .
D gene: TRBD2
V gene: TRBV7-2
J gene: TRBJ2-5
CDR3 DNA: TGTGCCAGCAGCCCTAGCGGGGCCCAAGAGACCCAGTACTTC
CDR3 protein: CASSPSGAQETQYF